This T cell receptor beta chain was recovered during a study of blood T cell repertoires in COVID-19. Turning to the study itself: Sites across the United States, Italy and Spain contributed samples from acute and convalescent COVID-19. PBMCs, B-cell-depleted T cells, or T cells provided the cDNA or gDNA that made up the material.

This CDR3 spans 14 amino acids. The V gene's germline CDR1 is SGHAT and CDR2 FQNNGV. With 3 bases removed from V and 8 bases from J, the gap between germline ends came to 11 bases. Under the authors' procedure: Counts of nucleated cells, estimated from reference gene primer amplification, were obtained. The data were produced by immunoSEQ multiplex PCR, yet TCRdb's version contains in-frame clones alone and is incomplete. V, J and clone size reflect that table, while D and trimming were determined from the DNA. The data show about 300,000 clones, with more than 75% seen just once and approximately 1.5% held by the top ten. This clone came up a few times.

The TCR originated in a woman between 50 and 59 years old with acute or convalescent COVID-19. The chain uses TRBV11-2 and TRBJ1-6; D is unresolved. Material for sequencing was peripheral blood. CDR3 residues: CASSFSLSDSPLHF. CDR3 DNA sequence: TGTGCCAGCAGCTTCAGCCTCAGCGATTCACCCCTCCACTTT.